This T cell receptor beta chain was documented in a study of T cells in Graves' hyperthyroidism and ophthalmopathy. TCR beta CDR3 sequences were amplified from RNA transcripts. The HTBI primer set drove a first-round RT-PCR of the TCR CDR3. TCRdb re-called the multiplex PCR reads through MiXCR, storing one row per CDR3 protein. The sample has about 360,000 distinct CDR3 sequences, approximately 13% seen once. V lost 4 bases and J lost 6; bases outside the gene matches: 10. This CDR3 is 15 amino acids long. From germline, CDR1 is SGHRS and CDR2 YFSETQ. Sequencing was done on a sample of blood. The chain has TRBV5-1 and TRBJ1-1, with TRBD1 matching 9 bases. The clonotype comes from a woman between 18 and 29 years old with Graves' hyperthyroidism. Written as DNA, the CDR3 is TGCGCCAGCAGCCCTCCGGGACAGGGTTTCGCTGAAGCTTTCTTT. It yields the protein CASSPPGQGFAEAFF.